Listed below are T cell receptor beta chains from one sample, sequenced in a study of blood T cell repertoires in COVID-19. TCRdb keeps only in-frame clones here, not all; method: immunoSEQ multiplex PCR. The top ten hold 8.3% of the sample, which has almost 500,000 clones, more than 85% seen once. Sequenced: PBMCs or T cells enriched from blood (not recorded which). These receptors came from an older woman who had recovered from COVID-19. Each CDR3 is given without its conserved first and last residue. The order of the fields is V gene, J gene, CDR3 length, CDR3 protein.

V: TRBV10-3
J: TRBJ1-2
length: 11
CDR3: AISTGPNYGYT

V: TRBV7-9
J: TRBJ1-2
length: 13
CDR3: ASSQQTGWGYGYT

V: TRBV30
J: TRBJ1-1
length: 11
CDR3: AWSVQGDTEAF

V: TRBV7-9
J: TRBJ1-2
length: 13
CDR3: ASSLVEGIGYGYT

V: TRBV24-1
J: TRBJ1-2
length: 11
CDR3: ATSRRTGDGYT

V: TRBV28
J: TRBJ1-2
length: 14
CDR3: ASSSAPGQLNYGYT

V: TRBV19
J: TRBJ1-2
length: 11
CDR3: ASRAGVGYGYT

V: TRBV3-1/TRBV3-2
J: TRBJ2-3
length: 13
CDR3: ASSLLAGVTDTQY

V: TRBV21-1
J: TRBJ1-4
length: 14
CDR3: ASGGQGPRGNEKLF

V: TRBV2
J: TRBJ2-5
length: 12
CDR3: ASNGGGFGETQY

V: TRBV9
J: TRBJ2-2
length: 15
CDR3: ASSVRDGLANTGELF

V: TRBV19
J: TRBJ1-5
length: 10
CDR3: ASSQRSQPQH

V: TRBV6-2/TRBV6-3
J: TRBJ1-2
length: 12
CDR3: ASSYIGANYGYT

V: TRBV5-1
J: TRBJ1-1
length: 13
CDR3: ASSLGLGLNTEAF

V: TRBV12-3/TRBV12-4
J: TRBJ2-2
length: 9
CDR3: ASRSTGELF

V: TRBV4-1
J: TRBJ2-7
length: 14
CDR3: ASSQEGLAGVSEQY

V: TRBV30
J: TRBJ1-1
length: 12
CDR3: AWSPRPGENEAF

V: TRBV19
J: TRBJ1-2
length: 13
CDR3: ASSSPRGEDYGYT

V: TRBV6-5
J: TRBJ1-6
length: 12
CDR3: ASRGTAGPSPLH

V: TRBV24-1
J: TRBJ2-1
length: 13
CDR3: ATSDVGGGYNEQF

V: TRBV24-1
J: TRBJ1-2
length: 14
CDR3: ATSDTNRGDLGGYT

V: TRBV5-1
J: TRBJ1-2
length: 11
CDR3: ASSLGQGSGYT

V: TRBV2
J: TRBJ1-4
length: 12
CDR3: ASSVAGANEKLF

V: TRBV3-1/TRBV3-2
J: TRBJ2-6
length: 15
CDR3: ASSFLYQGSGANVLT

V: TRBV4-1
J: TRBJ1-1
length: 13
CDR3: ASSQLTGGWTEAF

V: TRBV5-1
J: TRBJ2-1
length: 14
CDR3: ASSWKAGLAYNEQF

V: TRBV9
J: TRBJ2-1
length: 13
CDR3: ASSGLAGGLDEQF

V: TRBV3-1/TRBV3-2
J: TRBJ2-3
length: 14
CDR3: ASSQEAGSGKDTQY

V: TRBV6-5
J: TRBJ1-2
length: 12
CDR3: ASSYGGAYYGYT

V: TRBV7-9
J: TRBJ1-1
length: 9
CDR3: ASSFGFEAF

V: TRBV5-1
J: TRBJ2-3
length: 14
CDR3: ASSSSGRGSTDTQY

V: TRBV19
J: TRBJ2-4
length: 17
CDR3: ASRPRGLAGGLAKNIQY